This is a list of T cell receptor beta chains from one sample in a study of response to subunit inactivated influenza vaccine. TCRdb recomputed calls from the RT-PCR reads with MiXCR, one row per CDR3 protein. The sample lists about 160,000 distinct CDR3 sequences; approximately 11% were seen once. The starting material was non-naive T cells sorted from PBMCs, obtained roughly 45 days after vaccination. The receptors originated from a man between 50 and 59 years old who received an inactivated influenza vaccine. The CDR3 runs from the conserved cysteine through the conserved F or W. The D gene is left open where the match is weak. Clone size appears in some rows only: once, few, many, or a class for an expanded clone.

j_call d_call v_call clone_size cdr3_aa cdr3_nt
TRBJ2-7 - TRBV29-1 - CGVRGGQGPREQYF TGCGGCGTTCGAGGGGGGCAGGGCCCCCGGGAGCAGTACTTC
TRBJ2-1 TRBD2 TRBV20-1 - CSAPRTSGWEEQFF TGCAGTGCACCAAGGACTAGCGGGTGGGAGGAGCAGTTCTTC
TRBJ1-5 - TRBV28 - CASSLDKTVRPQHF TGTGCCAGCAGTTTGGACAAAACTGTTCGGCCCCAGCATTTT
TRBJ1-1 - TRBV6-2/TRBV6-3 few CASSFQGTEAFF TGTGCCAGCAGTTTCCAGGGCACTGAAGCTTTCTTT
TRBJ1-6 TRBD1 TRBV11-2 - CASSRQGPSPLHF TGTGCCAGCAGTAGACAGGGACCTTCACCCCTCCACTTT
TRBJ1-2 - TRBV28 - CASSLYENYGYTF TGTGCCAGCAGTTTATATGAGAACTATGGCTACACCTTC
TRBJ2-1 TRBD1 TRBV6-1 few CASSPARDRVNEQFF TGTGCCAGCAGTCCTGCCCGGGACAGGGTCAATGAGCAGTTCTTC
TRBJ2-1 TRBD2 TRBV20-1 few CSARGTSGPYNEQFF TGCAGTGCTAGAGGGACTAGCGGTCCTTACAATGAGCAGTTCTTC
TRBJ1-1 TRBD1 TRBV7-9 few CASSQQGGLGTEAFF TGTGCCAGCAGCCAACAGGGGGGCTTGGGCACTGAAGCTTTCTTT
TRBJ2-7 - TRBV4-3 - CASSQDSGFPRGEQYF TGCGCCAGCAGCCAAGATTCTGGGTTCCCTCGGGGGGAGCAGTACTTC
TRBJ1-4 TRBD1 TRBV4-3 many CASSQDLRQGRSEKLFF TGCGCCAGCAGCCAAGATCTCCGACAGGGTAGGAGTGAAAAACTGTTTTTT
TRBJ1-1 - TRBV4-3 - CASSQASGGSTEAFF TGCGCCAGCAGCCAAGCCTCTGGGGGGAGTACTGAAGCTTTCTTT
TRBJ1-2 - TRBV20-1 - CSAHQYGYTF TGCAGTGCACATCAATATGGCTACACCTTC
TRBJ1-4 TRBD1 TRBV4-3 few CASSQTTGAEKLFF TGCGCCAGCAGCCAAACGACAGGGGCCGAAAAACTGTTTTTT
TRBJ1-3 TRBD1 TRBV7-9 few CASSLGQGNTIYF TGTGCCAGCAGCTTAGGACAGGGGAACACCATATATTTT
TRBJ2-3 TRBD2 TRBV11-2 - CASSSSGGAGDTQYF TGTGCCAGCAGCTCAAGCGGGGGGGCTGGAGATACGCAGTATTTT
TRBJ2-7 - TRBV20-1 - CSAINRLSGRIYEQYF TGCAGTGCTATAAATCGTCTCAGTGGGAGAATCTACGAGCAGTACTTC
TRBJ2-5 - TRBV12-3/TRBV12-4 few CASSKSGFGETQYF TGTGCCAGCAGTAAATCAGGGTTCGGCGAGACCCAGTACTTC
TRBJ1-2 TRBD1 TRBV6-2/TRBV6-3 many CASSYSRSGTGSYGYTF TGTGCCAGCAGTTATTCTCGCTCCGGGACAGGGTCCTATGGCTACACCTTC
TRBJ2-3 - TRBV6-5 - CASSYRGSDTQYF TGTGCCAGCAGTTACAGGGGCTCAGATACGCAGTATTTT
TRBJ2-1 TRBD2 TRBV6-5 many CASSYSGSGVTEQFF TGTGCCAGCAGTTACTCGGGTAGCGGGGTGACGGAGCAGTTCTTC
TRBJ1-6 - TRBV24-1 few CATRRDTNSPLHF TGTGCCACCAGGAGGGACACTAATTCACCCCTCCACTTT
TRBJ1-1 TRBD1 TRBV7-9 few CASSPQGAYTEAFF TGTGCCAGCAGCCCACAGGGGGCGTACACTGAAGCTTTCTTT